Listed below are T cell receptor beta chains from one sample, sequenced in a study of blood T cell repertoires in COVID-19. Produced via immunoSEQ multiplex PCR; TCRdb's table is partial and in-frame only. The sample has about 240,000 clones; 87% are singletons. The sequenced material came from peripheral blood. These receptors were collected from a man in his sixties who had recovered from COVID-19. CDR3s include the opening cysteine and the closing phenylalanine or tryptophan. A D gene is named only where the DNA matches it firmly. A row's size may be missing; if present it is once, few, many or a size class.

v_gene: TRBV6-5
d_gene: -
abundance: -
j_gene: TRBJ1-2
CDR3nt: TGTGCCAGCAATTTATGGTCAGATGGCTACACCTTC
CDR3aa: CASNLWSDGYTF

v_gene: TRBV3-1/TRBV3-2
d_gene: TRBD2
abundance: -
j_gene: TRBJ2-3
CDR3nt: TGTGCCAGCAGTATCCCTAGCGGGGGGAGCACAGATACGCAGTATTTT
CDR3aa: CASSIPSGGSTDTQYF

v_gene: TRBV2
d_gene: TRBD1
abundance: few
j_gene: TRBJ2-7
CDR3nt: TGTGCCAGCGGACAGGGGACCTACGAGCAGTACTTC
CDR3aa: CASGQGTYEQYF

v_gene: TRBV7-9
d_gene: TRBD1
abundance: -
j_gene: TRBJ1-6
CDR3nt: TGTGCCAGCCGACCGACAGGGGTCAATTCACCCCTCCACTTT
CDR3aa: CASRPTGVNSPLHF

v_gene: TRBV27
d_gene: TRBD1
abundance: once
j_gene: TRBJ2-1
CDR3nt: TGTGCCAGCAGTTTCCTACAGGGGTCCTACAATGAGCAGTTCTTC
CDR3aa: CASSFLQGSYNEQFF

v_gene: TRBV27
d_gene: -
abundance: -
j_gene: TRBJ1-2
CDR3nt: TGTGCCAGCAGTTTATTCGGTGCTAACTATGGCTACACCTTC
CDR3aa: CASSLFGANYGYTF

v_gene: TRBV24-1
d_gene: -
abundance: -
j_gene: TRBJ1-5
CDR3nt: TGTGCCACCAGTGACCACAGGGCGGGTGGGAACAATCAGCCCCAGCATTTT
CDR3aa: CATSDHRAGGNNQPQHF

v_gene: TRBV15
d_gene: -
abundance: -
j_gene: TRBJ2-2
CDR3nt: TGTGCCACCAGCAGAGTGACGGGGGACACCGGGGAGCTGTTTTTT
CDR3aa: CATSRVTGDTGELFF

v_gene: TRBV5-6
d_gene: TRBD2
abundance: -
j_gene: TRBJ2-3
CDR3nt: TGTGCCAGCAGCTGGCTGAAATCTAGCGGGGGAGGCACAGATACGCAGTATTTT
CDR3aa: CASSWLKSSGGGTDTQYF

v_gene: TRBV18
d_gene: -
abundance: once
j_gene: TRBJ2-5
CDR3nt: TGTGCCAGCTCACCTTCCTTTCGGGAGACCCAGTACTTC
CDR3aa: CASSPSFRETQYF

v_gene: TRBV14
d_gene: TRBD1
abundance: -
j_gene: TRBJ2-7
CDR3nt: TGTGCCAGCAGCCAAGGGACAGGGTTCTACGAGCAGTACTTC
CDR3aa: CASSQGTGFYEQYF

v_gene: TRBV7-9
d_gene: TRBD1
abundance: -
j_gene: TRBJ1-1
CDR3nt: TGTGCCAGCAGCTCCCGGGACAGGGGGACGACTGAAGCTTTCTTT
CDR3aa: CASSSRDRGTTEAFF

v_gene: TRBV6-4
d_gene: -
abundance: -
j_gene: TRBJ2-3
CDR3nt: TGTGCCACCTCCGCGGGGTCGGGCACAGATACGCAGTATTTT
CDR3aa: CATSAGSGTDTQYF

v_gene: TRBV6-5
d_gene: -
abundance: -
j_gene: TRBJ1-2
CDR3nt: TGTGCCAGCAGGTCCGGGACAATAGACCTCTATGGCTACACCTTC
CDR3aa: CASRSGTIDLYGYTF

v_gene: TRBV4-1
d_gene: TRBD1
abundance: -
j_gene: TRBJ1-2
CDR3nt: TGCGCCAGCAGCCAAGCCGGACAGGGGGCAAGCTATGGCTACACCTTC
CDR3aa: CASSQAGQGASYGYTF

v_gene: TRBV5-6
d_gene: -
abundance: -
j_gene: TRBJ1-1
CDR3nt: TGTGCCAGCAGCTTGGGGCTCCGGGATGAAGCTTTCTTT
CDR3aa: CASSLGLRDEAFF

v_gene: TRBV5-1
d_gene: -
abundance: -
j_gene: TRBJ2-1
CDR3nt: TGCGCCAGCAGCTTGGGCGGGGAGCCCTACAATGAGCAGTTCTTC
CDR3aa: CASSLGGEPYNEQFF

v_gene: TRBV5-1
d_gene: TRBD2
abundance: -
j_gene: TRBJ2-3
CDR3nt: TGCGCCAGCAGCAAGGGGACTAGCGGGGGAGTCACAGATACGCAGTATTTT
CDR3aa: CASSKGTSGGVTDTQYF

v_gene: TRBV15
d_gene: -
abundance: -
j_gene: TRBJ1-6
CDR3nt: TGTGCCACGGGGGGGGCTAGATCGTATAATTCACCCCTCCACTTT
CDR3aa: CATGGARSYNSPLHF

v_gene: TRBV5-4
d_gene: -
abundance: -
j_gene: TRBJ2-2
CDR3nt: TGTGCCAGCAGCTCGCGTGGCACCGGGGAGCTGTTTTTT
CDR3aa: CASSSRGTGELFF

v_gene: TRBV7-2
d_gene: TRBD1
abundance: -
j_gene: TRBJ1-5
CDR3nt: TGTGCCAGCAGCCCACAGGGGGCTAACAATCAGCCCCAGCATTTT
CDR3aa: CASSPQGANNQPQHF

v_gene: TRBV5-6
d_gene: TRBD1
abundance: -
j_gene: TRBJ2-7
CDR3nt: TGTGCCAGCAGCTTACGGGGACAGGCCTACGAGCAGTACTTC
CDR3aa: CASSLRGQAYEQYF

v_gene: TRBV3-1/TRBV3-2
d_gene: -
abundance: -
j_gene: TRBJ2-2
CDR3nt: TGTGCCAGCAGTCTCGACAGGCATCCCGGGGAGCTGTTTTTT
CDR3aa: CASSLDRHPGELFF

v_gene: TRBV27
d_gene: -
abundance: -
j_gene: TRBJ2-2
CDR3nt: TGTGCCAGCAGTTTACGCGGGGCGAACACCGGGGAGCTGTTTTTT
CDR3aa: CASSLRGANTGELFF

v_gene: TRBV5-5
d_gene: -
abundance: -
j_gene: TRBJ1-3
CDR3nt: TGTGCCAGCAGCTTGGCCGCGTGGGCTGCCTCTGGAAACACCATATATTTT
CDR3aa: CASSLAAWAASGNTIYF

v_gene: TRBV5-1
d_gene: TRBD1
abundance: -
j_gene: TRBJ1-1
CDR3nt: TGCGCCAGCAGCGCCCGACAGGGAGGTGGCACTGAAGCTTTCTTT
CDR3aa: CASSARQGGGTEAFF

v_gene: TRBV5-6
d_gene: -
abundance: -
j_gene: TRBJ1-5
CDR3nt: TGTGCCAGCAGCGCCGGGGGGGCGAGCAATCAGCCCCAGCATTTT
CDR3aa: CASSAGGASNQPQHF

v_gene: TRBV30
d_gene: -
abundance: few
j_gene: TRBJ2-7
CDR3nt: TGTGCCTGGATAGGAAAAAGACTTGACTACGAGCAGTACTTC
CDR3aa: CAWIGKRLDYEQYF

v_gene: TRBV7-2
d_gene: -
abundance: -
j_gene: TRBJ1-1
CDR3nt: TGTGCCAGCAGCCCCCACCTGGGGGCAGGGAACACTGAAGCTTTCTTT
CDR3aa: CASSPHLGAGNTEAFF

v_gene: TRBV20-1
d_gene: TRBD2
abundance: -
j_gene: TRBJ2-1
CDR3nt: TGCAGTGCTAGTTTCTGGCTAGCGGGGGGCGTCTCCTACAATGAGCAGTTCTTC
CDR3aa: CSASFWLAGGVSYNEQFF

v_gene: TRBV5-4
d_gene: -
abundance: few
j_gene: TRBJ2-2
CDR3nt: TGTGCCAGCAGCCCCGACAGTAAAAACACCGGGGAGCTGTTTTTT
CDR3aa: CASSPDSKNTGELFF

v_gene: TRBV7-9
d_gene: TRBD1
abundance: -
j_gene: TRBJ1-2
CDR3nt: TGTGCCAGCAGCTTAGGGACAGGCCACCCCCGGGGCTACACCTTC
CDR3aa: CASSLGTGHPRGYTF

v_gene: TRBV21-1
d_gene: -
abundance: -
j_gene: TRBJ2-5
CDR3nt: TGTGCCAGCAGCACCCAAAAGGGACAGGTGGAGACCCAGTACTTC
CDR3aa: CASSTQKGQVETQYF

v_gene: TRBV19
d_gene: -
abundance: -
j_gene: TRBJ1-5
CDR3nt: TGTGCCAGTAGTCCCTCGGTTCTCCGGCCCCAGCATTTT
CDR3aa: CASSPSVLRPQHF

v_gene: TRBV2
d_gene: TRBD1
abundance: -
j_gene: TRBJ2-5
CDR3nt: TGTGCCAGCAGTGGACAGGGGCCCCGGGAGACCCAGTACTTC
CDR3aa: CASSGQGPRETQYF

v_gene: TRBV2
d_gene: -
abundance: -
j_gene: TRBJ2-6
CDR3nt: TGTGCCAGCAGTTTCGGACAGACTGGGGCCAACGTCCTGACTTTC
CDR3aa: CASSFGQTGANVLTF

v_gene: TRBV3-1/TRBV3-2
d_gene: -
abundance: -
j_gene: TRBJ1-3
CDR3nt: TGTGCCAGCAGCCTCTTTTCGACAGGTCTCTCTGGAAACACCATATATTTT
CDR3aa: CASSLFSTGLSGNTIYF

v_gene: TRBV25-1
d_gene: -
abundance: -
j_gene: TRBJ2-5
CDR3nt: TGTGCCAGCAGACAAGGCACAGGGTGGGAGACCCAGTACTTC
CDR3aa: CASRQGTGWETQYF

v_gene: TRBV6-5
d_gene: TRBD1
abundance: -
j_gene: TRBJ1-1
CDR3nt: TGTGCCAGCAGTCCACAGGGGTTTGGGGATGAAGCTTTCTTT
CDR3aa: CASSPQGFGDEAFF

v_gene: TRBV19
d_gene: -
abundance: -
j_gene: TRBJ1-1
CDR3nt: TGTGCCAGTAGTATTTCGGGGACACTTAACACTGAAGCTTTCTTT
CDR3aa: CASSISGTLNTEAFF

v_gene: TRBV5-1
d_gene: -
abundance: -
j_gene: TRBJ2-5
CDR3nt: TGCGCCAGCAGCGGAGTGGAGGGAGAGACCCAGTACTTC
CDR3aa: CASSGVEGETQYF

v_gene: TRBV15
d_gene: -
abundance: -
j_gene: TRBJ1-4
CDR3nt: TGTGCCACCAGCAGAGATCAGGCGGGGGCGGGGGAAAAACTGTTTTTT
CDR3aa: CATSRDQAGAGEKLFF

v_gene: TRBV6-6
d_gene: -
abundance: -
j_gene: TRBJ1-3
CDR3nt: TGTGCCAGCACCGATGGGGGGGTCTCTGGAAACACCATATATTTT
CDR3aa: CASTDGGVSGNTIYF